This T cell receptor (beta chain) derives from a study of blood T cell repertoires in COVID-19. Study background: Sites across the United States, Italy and Spain contributed samples from acute and convalescent COVID-19.

Assay: immunoSEQ multiplex PCR; the TCRdb copy retains only in-frame clones and omits some. The sample shows about 410,000 clones, about 90% of them seen only once. This clone came up once. The material sequenced was PBMCs or T cells enriched from blood (not recorded which). The receptor was derived from a young man who had recovered from COVID-19.

The CDR3 DNA sequence: TGTGCCAGCAGCTTAACCAGGAACACTGAAGCTTTCTTT. As protein: CASSLTRNTEAFF. The chain carries TRBV7-2 and TRBJ1-1; D is uncertain. The CDR3 covers 13 residues. V was cut by 2 bases and J by 1 base, with 5 bases left in between. CDR1 SGHTA and CDR2 FQGNSA come from the germline V gene. Drawing the rest from reference TRBV7-2 and TRBJ1-1, the complete variable domain is GAGVSQSPSNKVTEKGKDVELRCDPISGHTALYWYRQSLGQGLEFLIYFQGNSAPDKSGLPSDRFSAERTGGSVSTLTIQRTQQEDSAVYLCASSLTRNTEAFFGQGTRLTVV.